This T cell receptor beta chain was sequenced during a study of blood T cell repertoires in COVID-19. Study summary: The study drew acute and convalescent COVID-19 samples from the United States, Italy and Spain. T cells, B-cell-depleted T cells, or PBMCs supplied cDNA or gDNA.

The V and J ends lost 4 bases and 3 bases, in that order; junction bases with no gene match: 8. The germline V gene encodes CDR1 SGHRS and CDR2 YFSETQ. This CDR3 is 15 amino acids long. Data came from immunoSEQ multiplex PCR; TCRdb stores just in-frame clones and leaves some out. Of roughly 180,000 clones in the sample, approximately 82% are singletons; the top ten hold 15% to 20%. The gene calls are TRBV5-1 and TRBJ1-1; 8 nucleotides line up with TRBD1. Material: PBMCs or T cells enriched from blood (not recorded which). The sequence came from a man aged 60-69 years who had recovered from COVID-19. The CDR3: CASSRTGFGDTEAFF. The DNA of the CDR3 is TGCGCCAGCAGCCGGACAGGGTTTGGGGACACTGAAGCTTTCTTT.